The T cell receptor beta chain described here comes from a study of blood T cell repertoires in COVID-19. Study-level information: PBMCs, B-cell-depleted T cells, or T cells were the source of the cDNA or gDNA that made up the material.

Sequencing used immunoSEQ multiplex PCR; TCRdb keeps in-frame clones, though not all of them. The sample records a few hundred thousand clones, around 90% being singletons. V lost 4 bases and J lost 6; bases outside the gene matches: 7. This CDR3 is built from 14 residues. CDR1 is SGHRS, CDR2 YFSETQ, per germline. This clonotype was sampled from a man aged 55 to 69 who had recovered from COVID-19. The J gene is TRBJ2-4, the V gene TRBV5-1; 7 bases align to TRBD1. The specimen sequenced was peripheral blood. CDR3: CASSIRQGLNIQYF. The CDR3, as DNA: TGCGCCAGCAGCATCCGACAGGGTTTAAACATTCAGTACTTC.